The rows below give T cell receptor beta chains drawn from one sample of a study of low-dose radiotherapy and immunotherapy resistance in tumors. Via MiXCR, TCRdb re-called the reads, giving one row per CDR3 protein. The profile covers 85,000 to 95,000 distinct CDR3 sequences, with roughly 20% appearing a single time and 9.5% to 15% taken by the ten largest. The sequenced sample was PBMCs, obtained after low-dose radiotherapy plus immunotherapy. All receptors come from a female donor with ovarian cancer. The conserved cysteine and the conserved F or W are not part of the CDR3 here.

V gene,CDR3 protein
TRBV6-8,ASSNTGTGGNTIY
TRBV12-3/TRBV12-4,ASSSLRLAVDSGANVLT
TRBV20-1,SARDRRLAGIRLETQY
TRBV24-1,ATSEGENGYT
TRBV11-2,ASSQGQEVLEKLF
TRBV9,ASSVEGAGGRDEQF
TRBV11-2,ASSLIHRRELRAF
TRBV6-2/TRBV6-3,ASSYSRRNYEQY
TRBV6-1,ASSLAGGVNQPQH
TRBV10-3,AISRGQGLDTQY
TRBV4-1,ASSQERTGSYNEQF
TRBV5-6,ASSLGQGVGQPQH
TRBV3-1,ASSQEHRNYGYT
TRBV24-1,ATSDGGPDTQY
TRBV3-1,ASSQDAVANEQF
TRBV4-1,ASSQRGRSNTGELF
TRBV6-2/TRBV6-3,ASSYSYGDLSSYNEQF
TRBV24-1,ATSDEVGYTGELF
TRBV28,ASPLRQGHGNTEAF
TRBV19,ASKTSTGGVQPQH
TRBV18,ASSPSSRWSYNEQF
TRBV3-1,ASSQVRGSQGT
TRBV6-1,ASSSTLGANTGELFF
TRBV6-6,ASSYATNEQF
TRBV11-2,ASSLGMTPEAGELF
TRBV5-1,ASSRPDGPNEKLF
TRBV7-9,ASSSRLADHNEQF
TRBV6-2/TRBV6-3,ASRQGADTQY
TRBV10-3,AISAVAGPPNEQF
TRBV28,ASSFGTYEQY
TRBV6-2/TRBV6-3,ASSYLGPSGGLPSQETQY
TRBV28,ASSFGRYNEKLF
TRBV4-3,ASSQDGPTGELF
TRBV5-6,ASSITSGGTDTQY
TRBV19,ASNGKGLPYNEQF
TRBV12-3/TRBV12-4,ASSLGPPGVYNEQF
TRBV21-1,ASSVRDRGLFEELF
TRBV9,ASSVGTSGTDTQY
TRBV19,ASKAGGDEQF
TRBV29-1,SVVGAREAF
TRBV7-2,ASSFVSGFGRDFGELF
TRBV6-2/TRBV6-3,ASLSLIGTGYGYT
TRBV12-3/TRBV12-4,ASRGTGGSQNIQY
TRBV28,ASSAGRILYGYT
TRBV11-3,ASSLDNYRGDSGANVLT
TRBV2,ATASGTSRETQY
TRBV9,ASSVGTGRVGELF
TRBV5-4,ASSAGLGEETQY
TRBV15,ATSRDLGGGTEAF
TRBV28,ASSLGQNYGYT